Shown below are 22 T cell receptor beta chains from a single sample sequenced in a study of control samples from healthy donors and cancer patients. Sequencing was performed with immunoSEQ multiplex PCR; in TCRdb, only in-frame clones are kept and a portion is missing. The sample includes 95,000 to 120,000 clones, around 80% seen only once; the top ten take roughly 6.5%. What was sequenced was blood. The receptors derive from a man between 18 and 35 years old in good health.

The rearrangement uses TRBV6-5 and TRBJ2-2, with 11 positions matching TRBD1. CDR3 size: 14 residues. Germline V gene data show CDR1 as MNHEY and CDR2 as SVGAGI. Trimming at V came to 6 bases and at J to 5 bases, leaving 2 bases not matched to a gene. The chain's CDR3 is CASSRDRGTGELFF. The CDR3 DNA reads as TGTGCCAGCAGCAGGGACAGGGGGACCGGGGAGCTGTTTTTT.

This clone was seen a few times. The rearrangement links TRBV4-1 to TRBJ2-7; 9 bases match TRBD2. The V and J ends lost 4 bases and 3 bases, in that order; junction bases with no gene match: 7. CDR1 is MGHRA, CDR2 YSYEKL, per germline. The CDR3 is 15 amino acids. The CDR3 reads CASSPTSGGHYEQYV. In DNA, the CDR3 is TGCGCCAGCAGCCCAACGAGCGGGGGGCACTACGAGCAGTACGTC.

A few counts support this clone. This chain joins TRBV19 and TRBJ2-1; D assignment may be TRBD1 or TRBD2 (5 bases each). V was pared by 1 base and J by 10 bases, with 14 bases between. The germline V gene encodes CDR1 LNHDA and CDR2 SQIVND (reference sequence). The CDR3 sequence is 14 residues long. CDR3 loop: CASSIGTQTKEQFF. The CDR3 DNA sequence: TGTGCCAGTAGTATAGGGACACAGACTAAAGAGCAGTTCTTC.

In nucleotides, the CDR3 is TGTGCCAGCAGCTTAGGGCGGGGGGGCCGCACAGATACGCAGTATTTT. Amino acids: CASSLGRGGRTDTQYF. The chain couples TRBV7-2 to TRBJ2-3, with 9 bases that match TRBD2. V lost 1 base and J lost 1; bases outside the gene matches: 3. The CDR3 runs 16 residues. Germline lookup yields CDR1 SGHTA and CDR2 FQGNSA.

The genes are TRBV9 and TRBJ2-2; the match to TRBD1 covers 7 bases. Germline V gene sequence: CDR1 SGDLS, CDR2 YYNGEE. Unmatched junction bases numbered 1, after V lost 1 base and J lost 1 base. This CDR3 has 15 amino acids. CDR3 sequence: CASSVRTGNTGELFF. As DNA, the CDR3 is TGTGCCAGCAGCGTACGGACAGGGAACACCGGGGAGCTGTTTTTT. The full variable domain, completed using reference TRBV9 and TRBJ2-2, is DSGVTQTPKHLITATGQRVTLRCSPRSGDLSVYWYQQSLDQGLQFLIQYYNGEERAKGNILERFSAQQFPDLHSELNLSSLELGDSALYFCASSVRTGNTGELFFGEGSRLTVL.

The gene calls are TRBV7-2 and TRBJ1-1; tentatively, D is TRBD1 (5 bases). V was pared by 5 bases and J by 5 bases, with 12 bases between. CDR3 length: 13 amino acids. The germline V gene has CDR1 SGHTA and CDR2 FQGNSA. The CDR3 DNA is TGTGCCAGCAGCGTCTCCGGGGGGACTGAAGCTTTCTTT. This translates into CASSVSGGTEAFF.

The chain joins TRBV2 to TRBJ1-2; TRBD1 aligns across 8 bases. The V gene's germline CDR1 is SNHLY and CDR2 FYNNEI. This CDR3 comprises 13 residues. Trimming at V came to 4 bases and at J to 3 bases, leaving 1 base not matched to a gene. Written as DNA, the CDR3 is TGTGCCAGCAGTGCGGACAGGGACTATGGCTACACCTTC. This codes for CASSADRDYGYTF.

V usage is TRBV2 and J usage is TRBJ1-2; a weak D match, TRBD1 (6 bases). Trimming pared 5 bases from V and 6 bases from J, leaving 13 bases between. This CDR3 region has 13 residues. Germline V lookup: CDR1 SNHLY, CDR2 FYNNEI. CDR3 coding DNA: TGTGCCAGCAGTACCCGGGACACGCATGGCTACACCTTC. Its protein product is CASSTRDTHGYTF.

V usage is TRBV15 and J usage is TRBJ2-3; 8 bases align to TRBD2. This CDR3 region has 15 residues. With 5 bases clipped from V and 6 bases from J, the junction kept 10 bases outside the gene matches. CDR1 LNHNV and CDR2 YYDKDF come from the germline V gene (reference sequence). CDR3 bases: TGTGCCACCAGCTTAAACGGGGGGGCAGCGGATACGCAGTATTTT. Protein sequence: CATSLNGGAADTQYF.

CDR3 DNA: TGTGCCAGCAGCCTTTGGCGTTGGGCCGGCGGTTCGTGGGTCGGGGCAGATACGCAGTATTTT. Protein sequence: CASSLWRWAGGSWVGADTQYF. The chain recombines TRBV4-2 with TRBJ2-3, with D maybe TRBD2 (5 bases). CDR1 and CDR2 (germline): LGHNA, YNFKEQ. The CDR3 is made up of 21 amino acids. The V and J ends lost 4 bases and 4 bases respectively, with 33 bases between them.

The chain joins TRBV2 to TRBJ1-5; 7 bases are shared with TRBD1. V trimming: 3 bases; J trimming: 0 bases; junction bases outside the gene matches: 11. The CDR3 consists of 18 residues. Germline V gene sequence: CDR1 SNHLY, CDR2 FYNNEI. The CDR3 loop reads CASSDPGGEYYSNQPQHF. The DNA for the CDR3 is TGTGCCAGCAGTGACCCAGGGGGGGAATATTATAGCAATCAGCCCCAGCATTTT.

This chain connects TRBV28 to TRBJ2-5; D gene uncertain. Trimming cost V 2 bases and J 4 bases, with 8 bases left between them. The CDR3 has 13 residues. The germline V gene has CDR1 MDHEN and CDR2 SYDVKM. CDR3 sequence (DNA): TGTGCCAGCAGTTTAACGGCCACAGAGACCCAGTACTTC. Translating gives CASSLTATETQYF.

The chain is built from TRBV5-1 and TRBJ2-5, with 13 nucleotides matching TRBD2. The CDR3 sequence is 16 residues long. After removal of 4 bases from V and 1 base from J, the junction contained 4 bases not matched to a gene. From germline, CDR1 is SGHRS and CDR2 YFSETQ. The CDR3, as DNA: TGCGCCAGCAGCCGACGACTAGCGGGAGGCCAAGAGACCCAGTACTTC. Encoded protein: CASSRRLAGGQETQYF.

The sample holds a few counts of this clone. This chain joins TRBV5-4 and TRBJ2-1; D tentatively reads TRBD1 or TRBD2 (5 bases each). This CDR3 comprises 15 residues. CDR1 is SGHNT, CDR2 YYREEE, per germline (reference sequence). V shed 0 bases and J shed 1 base, with 8 bases lying between them. CDR3 sequence (DNA): TGTGCCAGCAGCTTGGGGGGGAGATCCTACAATGAGCAGTTCTTC. It yields the protein CASSLGGRSYNEQFF.

The chain has TRBV19 and TRBJ1-6; 7 positions match TRBD1. Losses at the gene ends were 5 bases for V and 5 bases for J; bases not matched to a gene: 9. This CDR3 contains 16 residues. Germline CDR1 and CDR2: LNHDA and SQIVND (reference sequence). CDR3 in amino acids: CASSPIYRGNNSPLHF. The CDR3 nucleotides are TGTGCCAGTAGTCCGATATACAGGGGAAATAATTCACCCCTCCACTTT. Supplemented by reference TRBV19 and TRBJ1-6, the full variable domain reads DGGITQSPKYLFRKEGQNVTLSCEQNLNHDAMYWYRQDPGQGLRLIYYSQIVNDFQKGDIAEGYSVSREKKESFPLTVTSAQKNPTAFYLCASSPIYRGNNSPLHFGNGTRLTVT.

The rearrangement joins TRBV7-2 to TRBJ1-3; possible D gene TRBD1, 6 bases. V shed 5 bases and J shed 0 bases, with 11 bases lying between them. Germline V gene data show CDR1 as SGHTA and CDR2 as FQGNSA. The CDR3 loop spans 15 amino acids. CDR3 nucleotides: TGTGCCAGCAGCCTACAGGGCTACTCTGGAAACACCATATATTTT. Protein product: CASSLQGYSGNTIYF.

This chain connects TRBV6-5 to TRBJ1-2; TRBD1 matches 8 bases. Germline V gene data show CDR1 as MNHEY and CDR2 as SVGAGI. J was trimmed by 8 bases and V by 6 bases; bases with no gene match: 8. This CDR3 contains 13 residues. CDR3 DNA: TGTGCCAGCAGCCCCAACGGACAGGGCGGCTACACCTTC. This codes for CASSPNGQGGYTF.

The chain recombines TRBV10-3 with TRBJ2-7; weak D call: TRBD2 (5 bases). Trimming removed 2 bases from V and 3 bases from J, with 11 bases in between. The V gene's germline CDR1 is ENHRY and CDR2 SYGVKD. The CDR3 runs 14 residues. CDR3 residues: CAISEINSDYEQYF. In DNA, the CDR3 is TGTGCCATCAGTGAGATTAATAGCGACTACGAGCAGTACTTC.

This clone has a handful of counts. The V gene is TRBV24-1, the J gene TRBJ2-1; no clear D gene. Trimming took off 7 bases at V and 6 bases at J, with 9 bases between the two ends. Germline loops: CDR1 KGHDR, CDR2 SFDVKD. The CDR3 runs 12 residues. The CDR3 spells CATSVDLNEQFF. The CDR3 DNA is TGTGCCACCAGCGTCGATCTCAATGAGCAGTTCTTC.

The rearrangement links TRBV27 to TRBJ2-5; no definite D call. V dropped 7 bases and J dropped 4 bases, with 13 bases sitting between them. CDR1 is MNHEY, CDR2 SMNVEV, per germline (reference sequence). CDR3 length: 13 residues. The CDR3 sequence: CASTRSPGETQYF. DNA for the CDR3: TGTGCCAGCACCCGGTCGCCCGGAGAGACCCAGTACTTC.

Points on this clone: At one end, the junction sequence differs from germline, possibly due to a read error. The J gene is TRBJ2-5, the V gene TRBV3-1 (or the pseudogene TRBV3-2), with D hard to call. CDR1 and CDR2 (germline): LGHDT, YNNKEL (reference sequence). This CDR3 is 11 amino acids long. CDR3 residues: CASTQLETQYF. Written as DNA, the CDR3 is TGTGCCAGCACCCAACTGGAGACCCAGTACTTC.

CDR3 sequence reads: CAISESGGLNGYTF. The CDR3 DNA reads as TGTGCCATCAGTGAGTCGGGGGGTCTGAATGGCTACACCTTC. The chain employs TRBV10-3 and TRBJ1-2; tentative D call: TRBD1 (5 bases). The ends were cut back, 0 bases at V and 6 bases at J, with 11 bases in the middle. The CDR3 runs 14 residues. CDR1 ENHRY and CDR2 SYGVKD come from the germline V gene.